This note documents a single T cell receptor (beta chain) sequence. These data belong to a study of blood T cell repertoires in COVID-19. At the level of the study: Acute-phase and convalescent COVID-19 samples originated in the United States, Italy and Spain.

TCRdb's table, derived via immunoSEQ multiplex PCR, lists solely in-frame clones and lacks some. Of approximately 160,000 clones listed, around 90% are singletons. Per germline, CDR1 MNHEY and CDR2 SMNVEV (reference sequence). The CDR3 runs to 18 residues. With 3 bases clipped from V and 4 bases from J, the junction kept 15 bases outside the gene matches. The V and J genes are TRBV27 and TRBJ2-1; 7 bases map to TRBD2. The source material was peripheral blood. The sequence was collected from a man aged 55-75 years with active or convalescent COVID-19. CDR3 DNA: TGTGCCAGCAGTTTGGCTGTAGACGGGTTGGGAGGGTACAATGAGCAGTTCTTC. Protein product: CASSLAVDGLGGYNEQFF.